The sequence of this TCR beta chain was determined in a study of T cell repertoires in cytomegalovirus infection. Study-level findings and limits: The ex vivo response was dominated by HLA-C-restricted CMV-specific TCR beta clonotypes.

One entry per CDR3 protein, called by TCRdb with MiXCR from the reads. This table holds about 440,000 distinct CDR3 sequences, approximately 32% found once. Trimming took 6 bases from V and 0 from J; bases not matched to a gene: 2. The CDR3 has 14 residues. Germline CDR1 LNHDA, CDR2 SQIVND (reference sequence). This clonotype was seen repeatedly, ten times or more. Its specificity is not known. The sequence came from a human donor in good health (CMV status not recorded). Some clones in this sample may be carry-over from other donors' samples. The sequenced sample was PBMCs. V gene TRBV19 combines with J gene TRBJ1-1; TRBD1 matches 9 bases. The CDR3 DNA reads TGTGCCAGTAGACGGACAGGGGTGAACACTGAAGCTTTCTTT. Translation gives CASRRTGVNTEAFF.